This TCR beta chain is drawn from a study of cytomegalovirus exposure and HLA in healthy donors. The CDR3 covers 13 residues. V was trimmed by 4 bases and J by 4 bases, leaving 11 bases between them. Germline CDR1 SNHLY, CDR2 FYNNEI. Primers: 60 Vbeta forward and 13 Jbeta reverse. Clones were read by immunoSEQ multiplex PCR, and TCRdb kept only the in-frame ones, dropping some. The table lists about 160,000 clones, around four fifths of them singletons, with about 9.1% in the top ten. J is TRBJ2-7 and V is TRBV2; D is uncertain. Sequenced input: PBMCs. The TCR comes from a man younger than 30 in good health and CMV-seropositive. CDR3 bases: TGTGCCAGCAGTGTAGTGGGCCTATACGAGCAGTACTTC. This gives the protein CASSVVGLYEQYF.